These 6 T cell receptor beta chains were sequenced from one sample in a study of STAT3 mutations in large granular lymphocyte leukemia. Sequenced by immunoSEQ multiplex PCR; TCRdb stores in-frame clones only, minus some. The sample totals about 2,300 clones; its top ten clones hold 65% to 85%. The study, taken as a whole, reports: Every T-cell large granular lymphocyte leukemia patient had at least one immunodominant TCR beta clonotype.

These receptors lack a known antigen. The sample consisted of PBMCs. The receptors derive from a human donor with T large granular lymphocyte leukemia. The donor label of this sample is uncertain. Some clones in this sample may be carry-over from other donors' samples.

About this clone: The CDR3 ends on some other residue instead of the conserved phenylalanine or tryptophan, so this is likely a read error. Because the CDR3's place on the DNA is in doubt, the DNA is left out and the CDR3 is given as listed by TCRdb. The chain couples TRBV2 to TRBJ2-7; TRBD1 is the table's D call and was not checked against the DNA. The V gene's germline CDR1 is SNHLY and CDR2 FYNNEI. The CDR3 sequence runs 11 residues, both termini included. The CDR3 loop reads CASSGSRTGAE.

As to this clone: As the CDR3 is not closed by the conserved phenylalanine or tryptophan, this likely results from a read error. It is unclear where the CDR3 begins or ends on the DNA, so no DNA is shown, and the CDR3 is as TCRdb lists it. This chain uses TRBV19 with TRBJ1-5. CDR1 and CDR2 from the germline V gene are LNHDA and SQIVND (reference sequence). The CDR3 extends over 10 residues, inclusive of both ends. The CDR3 region is CASSIVADQP.

This clone counts as medium-sized (0.01 to 0.1%) by frequency. No conserved phenylalanine or tryptophan is present at the end of the CDR3, so a read error is the likely explanation. It is unclear where the CDR3 begins or ends on the DNA, so no DNA is shown, and the CDR3 is as TCRdb lists it. V is TRBV5-1 and J is TRBJ1-6; the D segment call TRBD1 is taken from the table without a DNA check. The CDR3 length is 11 residues, termini included. Germline CDR1 SGHRS, CDR2 YFSETQ. The CDR3 sequence: CASSPGQGDSP.

By frequency, this clone registers medium-sized. A read error is likely, as this CDR3 ends without the conserved phenylalanine or tryptophan. The DNA is omitted, as the CDR3 cannot be located on it reliably, and the CDR3 follows TCRdb's listing. J is TRBJ2-5 and V is TRBV30; TRBD1 was called by the table and not checked on the DNA. CDR1 and CDR2 from the germline V gene are GTSNPN and SVGIG (reference sequence). The CDR3 length is 9 residues, termini included. The CDR3 reads CAWGGGRET.

On this clone itself: No conserved phenylalanine or tryptophan ends this CDR3, so it is likely a read error. The DNA is left out, because the CDR3 cannot be placed on it with certainty; the CDR3 is given as TCRdb lists it. J is TRBJ1-6 and V is TRBV7-9; whether TRBD1, the table's D call, matches the DNA was not checked. Germline loops: CDR1 SEHNR, CDR2 FQNEAQ (reference sequence). The CDR3 is made up of 9 amino acids, end residues included. The CDR3 loop is CASSSDGSP.

Turning to this clone: No conserved phenylalanine or tryptophan ends this CDR3, so it is likely a read error. It is unclear where the CDR3 begins or ends on the DNA, so no DNA is shown, and the CDR3 is as TCRdb lists it. The V gene is TRBV7-9, the J gene TRBJ1-2. The CDR3 has 10 residues if both end residues are counted. Germline V gene data show CDR1 as SEHNR and CDR2 as FQNEAQ (reference sequence). CDR3 residues: CASSLGGVRG.